This TCR beta chain stems from a study of blood T cell repertoires in COVID-19 (dated by TCRdb to the early 2020s). The study in broad terms: Samples from collaborators originated in the United States, Italy and Spain and spanned both the acute and convalescent phases of COVID-19. A de-identified subject ID, COVID-19 status, age in years and sex were almost always included in the sample metadata. The material from the prospective study consisted of cDNA or gDNA derived from T cells, B-cell-depleted T cells, or PBMCs. Samples came from the ongoing ImmuneRACE study (first 160 participants) plus 1,254 subjects from 6 global collaborators. The repertoires were released in a freely available public database intended as a resource for research on the immune response to SARS-CoV-2. Where available, HLA class I and class II types were taken from metadata supplied by the sample provider and were not determined by assay-based typing. Deeply sampled blood TCRbeta repertoires from subjects exposed to, actively infected with, or recovered from COVID-19 were included in the dataset. Results the study describes overall, beyond this receptor: The quantity of clinical and demographic metadata differed by source and by participant and was supplied without curation.

Remarks on this clone: Its binding antigen is unknown. Base qualities are not at hand, and no much larger clone is one base apart.

The immunoSEQ Assay, a bias-controlled multiplex PCR, was used to amplify TCRbeta CDR3 regions from genomic DNA. From the authors' description of their analysis: Nucleated cell counts per sample were estimated from amplification of reference gene primers within the assay. To quantify the absolute abundance of each unique TCRbeta CDR3 rearrangement, sequence reads were collapsed and filtered. Productive Simpson clonality was computed per sample as the square root of Simpson's diversity index over productive rearrangements. As stored in TCRdb, this immuneACCESS dataset retains in-frame rearrangements with V and J assigned. A fraction of the clones does not appear; measured against another copy, unresolved V genes explain less than half of the discrepancy, and the remainder lacks a known reason. That table supplies the V and J calls and clone size; D and trimming were determined from the DNA. In this sample the table shows under 200,000 clones, approximately 86% of which occur a single time. 0.85% to 0.95% of the sample goes to the ten largest clones.

Measured from the cysteine to the phenylalanine, the CDR3 is 16 residues long. Kept here is only the CDR3 DNA, which spans 48 bases and is read in frame from base 1. V and J are truncated by 0 bases and 0 bases respectively, leaving an intervening sequence of 10 bases. Sequences LNHNV (CDR1) and YYDKDF (CDR2) are obtained from the germline V gene (reference sequence). At one collaborating source in Seattle, patients were enrolled during active infection and were followed longitudinally through the course of disease. Each collaborating institution followed its own protocols to collect whole blood in K2EDTA tubes. Collaborator samples were shipped for TCRbeta analysis as frozen whole blood, isolated PBMCs, or DNA extracted from either sample type.

This sequence uses TRBV15 and TRBJ2-3, with the D gene call left open. Material for sequencing was peripheral blood. This clonotype was sampled from a man aged 55 to 70 with COVID-19, enrolled during active disease. The nucleotide sequence reads as follows: TGTGCCACCAGCAGAGAGTTCGGAGTTAGCACAGATACGCAGTATTTT. This gives the protein CATSREFGVSTDTQYF.